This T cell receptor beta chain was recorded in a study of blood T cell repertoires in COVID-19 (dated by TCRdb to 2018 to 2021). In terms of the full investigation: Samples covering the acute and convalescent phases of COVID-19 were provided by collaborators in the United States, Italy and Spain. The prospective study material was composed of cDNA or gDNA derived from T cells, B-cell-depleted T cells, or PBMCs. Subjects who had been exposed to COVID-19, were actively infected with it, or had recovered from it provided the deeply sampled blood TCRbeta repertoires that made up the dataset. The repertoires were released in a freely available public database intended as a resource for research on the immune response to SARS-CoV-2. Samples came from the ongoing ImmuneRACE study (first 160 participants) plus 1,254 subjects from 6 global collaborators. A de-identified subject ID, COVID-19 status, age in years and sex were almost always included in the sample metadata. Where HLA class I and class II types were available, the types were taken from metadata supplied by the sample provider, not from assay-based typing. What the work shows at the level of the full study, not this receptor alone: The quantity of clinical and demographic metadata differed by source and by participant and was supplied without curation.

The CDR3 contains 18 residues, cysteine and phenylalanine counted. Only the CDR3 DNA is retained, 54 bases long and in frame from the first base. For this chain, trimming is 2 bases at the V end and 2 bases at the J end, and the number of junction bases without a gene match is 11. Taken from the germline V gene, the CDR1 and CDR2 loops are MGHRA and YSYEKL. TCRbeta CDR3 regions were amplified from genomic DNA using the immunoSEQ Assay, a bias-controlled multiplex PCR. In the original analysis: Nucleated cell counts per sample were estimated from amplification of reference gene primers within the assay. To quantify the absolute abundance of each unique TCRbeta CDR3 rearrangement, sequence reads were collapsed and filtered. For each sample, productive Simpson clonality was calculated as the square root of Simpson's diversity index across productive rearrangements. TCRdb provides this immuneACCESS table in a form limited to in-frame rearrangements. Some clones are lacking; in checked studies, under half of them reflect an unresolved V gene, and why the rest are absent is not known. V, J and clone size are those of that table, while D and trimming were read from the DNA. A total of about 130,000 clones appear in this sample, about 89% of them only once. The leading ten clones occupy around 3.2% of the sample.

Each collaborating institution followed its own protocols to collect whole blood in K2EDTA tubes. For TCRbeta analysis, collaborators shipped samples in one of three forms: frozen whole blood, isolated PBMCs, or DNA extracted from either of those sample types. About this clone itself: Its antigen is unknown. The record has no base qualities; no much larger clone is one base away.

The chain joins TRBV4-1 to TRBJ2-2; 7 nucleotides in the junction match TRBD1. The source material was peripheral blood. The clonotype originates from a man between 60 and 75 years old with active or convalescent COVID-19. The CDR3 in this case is CASSQKGGRDSNTGELFF. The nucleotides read TGCGCCAGCAGCCAAAAGGGTGGTAGGGACAGTAACACCGGGGAGCTGTTTTTT.